This paragraph covers one T cell receptor (beta chain) sequence. Its antigen is as yet unknown. The repertoire was sequenced with immunoSEQ multiplex PCR; TCRdb's copy has only in-frame clones and lacks some. Among 120,000 to 150,000 clones listed, about 72% were seen once. The data derive from a study of cytotoxic CD8 clonotypes in ibrutinib-treated CLL. Notes on the study in general: Sampling of sustained-remission and progressing patients occurred at differing times.

Germline lookup yields CDR1 MDHEN and CDR2 SYDVKM. CDR3 length: 14 residues. V was shortened by 5 bases and J by 2 bases, with 13 bases between the two germline ends. The chain combines TRBV28 with TRBJ2-7; D gene ambiguous. The receptor was isolated from a human donor with chronic lymphocytic leukemia. The input for sequencing was PBMCs, taken after 12 months of ibrutinib treatment. For the CDR3, the DNA is TGTGCCAGCAGTCTAGATCCCCAAGCCTACGAGCAGTACTTC. Protein: CASSLDPQAYEQYF.